The 29 T cell receptor beta chains in this list originate from one sample, sequenced in a study of response to subunit inactivated influenza vaccine. TCRdb reanalysed the RT-PCR reads using MiXCR and keeps one entry per CDR3 protein. The sample carries about 700,000 distinct CDR3 sequences, approximately 15% recorded once. This specimen consisted of PBMCs from blood, obtained roughly 13 days after vaccination. Receptors were obtained from a man aged 45-65 years who received an inactivated influenza vaccine.

In this sample, this clonotype turned up a few times. The chain is built from TRBV4-2 and TRBJ2-3; tentative D call: TRBD1 (6 bases). The V end lost 5 bases, the J end lost 2 bases, and 32 bases lay between the germline ends. This CDR3 has 21 amino acids. Germline lookup yields CDR1 LGHNA and CDR2 YNFKEQ. CDR3 amino acids: CASSTLGSQGRVERATDTQYF. CDR3 bases: TGTGCCAGCAGCACCCTTGGGTCCCAGGGGCGCGTAGAAAGGGCCACAGATACGCAGTATTTT.

This chain uses TRBV7-2 with TRBJ2-3, with D possibly matching TRBD1 (5 bases). In germline, CDR1 is SGHTA, CDR2 FQGNSA. V lost 0 bases to trimming and J lost 3 bases, with 10 bases between them. This CDR3 contains 15 residues. CDR3 amino acids: CASSLAARTTDTQYF. DNA of the CDR3: TGTGCCAGCAGCTTAGCGGCCCGGACAACAGATACGCAGTATTTT. Together with reference TRBV7-2 and TRBJ2-3, the CDR3 gives the full variable domain: GAGVSQSPSNKVTEKGKDVELRCDPISGHTALYWYRQSLGQGLEFLIYFQGNSAPDKSGLPSDRFSAERTGGSVSTLTIQRTQQEDSAVYLCASSLAARTTDTQYFGPGTRLTVL.

Only a few counts were recorded for this clonotype. V gene TRBV4-3 combines with J gene TRBJ1-2; tentatively, D is TRBD1 (5 bases). Trimming removed 3 bases at V and 4 bases at J, with 9 bases between. The CDR3 spans 13 residues. Germline loops: CDR1 LGHNA, CDR2 YSLEER. This CDR3 reads CASSHRDLYGYTF. The CDR3, as DNA: TGCGCCAGCAGCCACCGGGACCTCTATGGCTACACCTTC.

The table lists this clonotype with a few counts. The chain is built from TRBV7-9 and TRBJ2-5, with 14 nucleotides matching TRBD2. With 5 bases clipped from V and 3 bases from J, the junction kept 8 bases outside the gene matches. The CDR3 runs 17 residues. CDR1 is SEHNR and CDR2 is FQNEAQ in the germline V gene (reference sequence). The CDR3 DNA sequence: TGTGCCAGCAGCGTACGACCGGGACTAGCGGGAGAAGAGACCCAGTACTTC. Residues: CASSVRPGLAGEETQYF.

This clonotype has more than one count but fewer than ten. The V and J genes are TRBV4-3 and TRBJ2-3, with a tentative D call TRBD2 (5 bases). This CDR3 spans 15 amino acids. Trimming left V 1 base short and J 3 bases short, with 11 bases between. The germline gives CDR1 LGHNA, CDR2 YSLEER. Written as DNA, the CDR3 is TGCGCCAGCAGCCAAGGCTACGGGATGACAGATACGCAGTATTTT. Protein sequence: CASSQGYGMTDTQYF.

The CDR3 DNA follows: TGTGCCAGCAGTTACCTAGCGGGAGCCAATGAGCAGTTCTTC. Protein product: CASSYLAGANEQFF. The V gene is TRBV6-2 or TRBV6-3, the J gene TRBJ2-1, with 10 bases that match TRBD2. In germline, CDR1 is MNHEY, CDR2 SVGEGT. The CDR3 length is 14 residues. V shed 2 bases and J 6 bases; nucleotides not matched to a gene: 1.

This chain joins TRBV5-1 and TRBJ2-2; 8 bases are a match to TRBD1. Trimming at V came to 4 bases and at J to 6 bases, leaving 5 bases not matched to a gene. Germline V gene lookup returns CDR1 SGHRS and CDR2 YFSETQ. This CDR3 spans 14 amino acids. Here the CDR3 DNA reads TGCGCCAGCAGCCCCTGGACAGGGTCCGGGGAGCTGTTTTTT. This sequence encodes CASSPWTGSGELFF.

This clonotype occurred a few times. The rearrangement links TRBV27 to TRBJ1-2; the D gene is possibly TRBD1 (6 bases). CDR1 and CDR2 from the germline V gene are MNHEY and SMNVEV (reference sequence). V dropped 10 bases and J dropped 5 bases, with 17 bases sitting between them. The CDR3 length is 13 residues. The CDR3 spells CATRGRQRYGYTF. The CDR3 DNA sequence: TGTGCCACCAGGGGACGGCAGCGATATGGCTACACCTTC.

The genes are TRBV29-1 and TRBJ1-1; D uncertain. From germline, CDR1 is SQVTM and CDR2 ANQGSEA. The CDR3 has 14 amino acids. Trimming shortened V by 2 bases and J by 0 bases, and 10 bases separated the two germline ends. CDR3 nucleotides: TGCAGCGTTGAACCGAAACTCATGAACACTGAAGCTTTCTTT. Translation gives CSVEPKLMNTEAFF.

J is TRBJ2-2 and V is TRBV7-2, with a tentative D call TRBD2 (5 bases). The ends were cut back, 5 bases at V and 4 bases at J, with 17 bases in the middle. The CDR3 loop spans 16 amino acids. The germline gives CDR1 SGHTA, CDR2 FQGNSA. CDR3 sequence (DNA): TGTGCCAGCAGCCTTGGACTGGGCCCGACCACCGGGGAGCTGTTTTTT. Protein: CASSLGLGPTTGELFF.

This clonotype has a count of ten or more. The V and J genes are TRBV5-1 and TRBJ2-7; either TRBD1 or TRBD2 may fit D (5 bases each). The V gene's germline CDR1 is SGHRS and CDR2 YFSETQ. The CDR3 is 14 amino acids. V lost 4 bases and J lost 3, with 14 bases in between. CDR3 bases: TGCGCCAGCAGCCCCGGGACGGCCAACTACGAGCAGTACTTC. This translates into CASSPGTANYEQYF.

The chain carries TRBV4-1 and TRBJ2-5; TRBD1 agrees at 7 bases. V trimming: 2 bases; J trimming: 3 bases; junction bases outside the gene matches: 6. In germline, CDR1 is MGHRA, CDR2 YSYEKL. The CDR3 has 15 residues. CDR3 protein: CASSQPGQREETQYF. As DNA, the CDR3 is TGCGCCAGCAGCCAACCGGGACAGAGAGAAGAGACCCAGTACTTC.

The chain recombines TRBV24-1 with TRBJ1-1; TRBD1 is a possible D gene (5 bases). V gave up 4 bases and J gave up 8 bases, with 13 bases separating them. Germline assignment: CDR1 KGHDR and CDR2 SFDVKD. This CDR3 contains 13 residues. The DNA of the CDR3 is TGTGCCACCAGTGACCGGACAAGACAGGAAGCTTTCTTT. Its protein product is CATSDRTRQEAFF.

The gene calls are TRBV12-3 or TRBV12-4 and TRBJ2-3; D not resolved. There are 12 residues in the CDR3. The germline V and J ends were trimmed by 7 bases and 3 bases, with 8 bases remaining between them. DNA for the CDR3: TGTGCCAGCAAACGTGAAACAGATACGCAGTATTTT. It specifies CASKRETDTQYF.

The chain recombines TRBV29-1 with TRBJ2-7, with TRBD1 matching 7 bases. CDR1 is SQVTM, CDR2 ANQGSEA, per germline. The CDR3 contains 14 residues. V lost 3 bases to trimming and J lost 3 bases; unmatched junction nucleotides: 8. The CDR3 sequence is CSVESQTGHYEQYF. The CDR3 nucleotides read TGCAGCGTTGAGAGCCAGACAGGGCACTACGAGCAGTACTTC.

This clonotype was counted a few times. The chain links TRBV3-1 to TRBJ1-1, with D uncertain. Trimming shortened V by 0 bases and J by 1 base, and 12 bases separated the two germline ends. Germline CDR1 reads LGHDT; CDR2 reads YNNKEL (reference sequence). The CDR3 contains 16 residues. CDR3 bases: TGTGCCAGCAGCCAAGACGTCGGCAGGAAGAACACTGAAGCTTTCTTT. The encoded protein is CASSQDVGRKNTEAFF.

V and J are TRBV11-2 and TRBJ2-1; perhaps TRBD2 as D (5 bases). The CDR3 spans 13 residues. V was trimmed by 0 bases and J by 14 bases, leaving 14 bases between them. The germline CDR1 and CDR2 sequences are SGHAT and FQNNGV. The DNA of the CDR3 is TGTGCCAGCAGCTTAGAGGTGGCGGCTAGCAAGTTCTTC. It specifies CASSLEVAASKFF.

The gene calls are TRBV20-1 and TRBJ2-7; perhaps TRBD2 as D (5 bases). CDR1 is DFQATT, CDR2 SNEGSKA, per germline (reference sequence). The CDR3 has 13 amino acids. Trimming took off 5 bases at V and 5 bases at J, with 16 bases between the two ends. CDR3 loop: CSAFTSGRNEQYF. The CDR3 DNA reads as TGCAGTGCTTTTACATCGGGAAGGAACGAGCAGTACTTC.

The chain employs TRBV6-6 and TRBJ2-7; no clear D. V was trimmed by 6 bases and J by 4 bases, leaving 13 bases between them. CDR1 MNHNY and CDR2 SVGAGI come from the germline V gene (reference sequence). The length of the CDR3 is 13 residues. The CDR3 reads CASSRFDGYEQYF. DNA for the CDR3: TGTGCCAGCAGCCGCTTTGACGGGTACGAGCAGTACTTC.

This clonotype turned up a few times. The gene calls are TRBV12-3 or TRBV12-4 and TRBJ1-1, with TRBD1 as a possible D gene (5 bases). This CDR3 has 18 residues. V lost 2 bases to trimming and J lost 1 base, with 20 bases between them. CDR3 region: CASSLKEIWGPQNTEAFF. The CDR3 DNA follows: TGTGCCAGCAGTTTAAAAGAGATATGGGGCCCGCAGAACACTGAAGCTTTCTTT.

This clonotype was recorded a few times. This sequence joins TRBV5-1 and TRBJ2-2, with D hard to call. Germline CDR1 and CDR2: SGHRS and YFSETQ. The CDR3 totals 14 residues. V shed 1 base and J shed 4 bases, with 8 bases lying between them. CDR3 amino acids: CASSLQGPTGELFF. CDR3 bases: TGCGCCAGCAGCTTGCAAGGGCCCACCGGGGAGCTGTTTTTT.

The CDR3: CASRAGAADTQYF. The CDR3 DNA sequence: TGTGCCAGTAGAGCGGGGGCAGCTGATACGCAGTATTTT. The chain joins TRBV19 to TRBJ2-3, with 8 bases lining up with TRBD2. The CDR3 runs to 13 residues. After removal of 6 bases from V and 6 bases from J, the junction contained 5 bases not matched to a gene. CDR1 and CDR2 (germline): LNHDA, SQIVND (reference sequence).

The CDR3 protein is CSAQTDAYTDTQYF. The CDR3 nucleotides are TGCAGTGCCCAAACGGACGCCTACACAGATACGCAGTATTTT. The V call is TRBV20-1, the J call TRBJ2-3; no reliable D call. The CDR3 sequence is 14 residues long. The germline gives CDR1 DFQATT, CDR2 SNEGSKA (reference sequence). Trimming removed 6 bases at V and 2 bases at J, with 15 bases between.

This chain connects TRBV7-2 to TRBJ1-5; TRBD1 is a possible D gene (5 bases). Trimming removed 1 base from V and 6 bases from J, with 16 bases in between. The CDR3 has 16 residues. Germline CDR1 and CDR2: SGHTA and FQGNSA. The DNA for the CDR3 is TGTGCCAGCAGCTTAGGAGGACACGGGCCGGGTCAGCCCCAGCATTTT. Protein: CASSLGGHGPGQPQHF.

This clonotype was counted between two and nine times. The chain uses TRBV24-1 and TRBJ2-1, with D tentatively TRBD2 (7 bases). The CDR3 length is 17 residues. The V gene lost 4 bases and the J gene lost 10 bases, with 25 bases spanning the gap. Looked up from germline, CDR1 is KGHDR and CDR2 is SFDVKD. The CDR3 coding sequence is TGTGCCACCAGTGACCCCGAGGCAGGGGAGGGGGTGCGGGAGCAGTTCTTC. This encodes CATSDPEAGEGVREQFF.

This clonotype was counted only a few times. The rearrangement uses TRBV6-2 or TRBV6-3 and TRBJ2-2, with 8 nucleotides matching TRBD1. CDR1 and CDR2 (germline): MNHEY, SVGEGT. With V trimmed by 7 bases and J by 2 bases, 6 bases remained unmatched. This CDR3 region has 15 residues. The CDR3 region has the DNA TGTGCCAGCATAGAGGACAGGGCTAACACCGGGGAGCTGTTTTTT. Its translation is CASIEDRANTGELFF.

A few counts support this clonotype. The chain recombines TRBV20-1 with TRBJ2-4; perhaps D is TRBD1 or TRBD2 (5 bases each). CDR1 is DFQATT and CDR2 is SNEGSKA in the germline V gene (reference sequence). The CDR3 length is 15 residues. Trimming took 1 base from V and 5 from J, leaving 15 bases between them. The CDR3 sequence is CSARAPVGDQNIQYF. CDR3 DNA sequence: TGCAGTGCTAGAGCCCCAGTGGGGGACCAAAACATTCAGTACTTC.

The chain couples TRBV5-1 to TRBJ2-3; D is unresolved. The length of the CDR3 is 14 residues. Trimming removed 0 bases at V and 4 bases at J, with 9 bases between. Germline values: CDR1 SGHRS, CDR2 YFSETQ. The CDR3 here is CASSLGAHSDTQYF. DNA for the CDR3: TGCGCCAGCAGCTTGGGGGCGCATTCAGATACGCAGTATTTT.

The gene calls are TRBV12-3 or TRBV12-4 and TRBJ2-1; D not resolved. The CDR3 is made up of 15 amino acids. V lost 6 bases and J 0 bases, leaving 12 bases between the germline ends. CDR3 sequence reads: CASSRGRVSYNEQFF. The DNA for the CDR3 is TGTGCCAGCAGCCGAGGAAGGGTCTCCTACAATGAGCAGTTCTTC.